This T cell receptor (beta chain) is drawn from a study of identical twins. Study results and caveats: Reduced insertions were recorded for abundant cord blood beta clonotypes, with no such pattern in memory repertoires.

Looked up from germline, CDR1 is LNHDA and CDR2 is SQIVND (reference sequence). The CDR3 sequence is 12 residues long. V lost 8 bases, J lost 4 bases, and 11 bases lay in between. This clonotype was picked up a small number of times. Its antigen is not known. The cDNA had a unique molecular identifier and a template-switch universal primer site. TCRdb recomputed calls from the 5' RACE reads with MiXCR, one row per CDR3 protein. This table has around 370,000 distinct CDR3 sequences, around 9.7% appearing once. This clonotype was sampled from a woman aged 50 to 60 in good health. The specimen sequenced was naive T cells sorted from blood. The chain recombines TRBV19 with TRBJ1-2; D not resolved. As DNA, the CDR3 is TGTGCCAGTGCGCAGATAGGCTATGGCTACACCTTC. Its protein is CASAQIGYGYTF.